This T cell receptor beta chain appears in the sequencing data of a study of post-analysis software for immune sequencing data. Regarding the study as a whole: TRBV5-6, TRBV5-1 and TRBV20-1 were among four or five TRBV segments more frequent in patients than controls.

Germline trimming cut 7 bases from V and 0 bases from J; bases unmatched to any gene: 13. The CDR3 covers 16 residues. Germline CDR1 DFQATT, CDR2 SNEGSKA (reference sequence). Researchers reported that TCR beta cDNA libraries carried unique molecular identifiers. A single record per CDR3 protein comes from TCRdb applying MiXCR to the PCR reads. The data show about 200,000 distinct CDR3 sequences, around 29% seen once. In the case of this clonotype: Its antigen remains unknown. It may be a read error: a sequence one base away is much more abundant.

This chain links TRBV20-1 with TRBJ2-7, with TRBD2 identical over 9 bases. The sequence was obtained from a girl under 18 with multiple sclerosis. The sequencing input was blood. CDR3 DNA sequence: TGCAGTGTTAGGACGCGGACTAGCGAAAGCTCCTACGAGCAGTACTTC. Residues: CSVRTRTSESSYEQYF.